Ten or more counts support the clone carrying this T cell receptor (beta chain). Germline CDR1 DFQATT, CDR2 SNEGSKA (reference sequence). With 3 bases removed from V and 1 base from J, the gap between germline ends came to 6 bases. The CDR3 runs to 12 residues. This entry is derived from a study of T cells of healthy individuals. TCRdb ran MiXCR on the 5' RACE reads and lists one entry per CDR3 protein. The profile covers 60,000 to 80,000 distinct CDR3 sequences, with around 15% appearing a single time and approximately 4.8% taken by the ten largest. The chain uses TRBV20-1 and TRBJ1-1; no firm D call. The TCR originated in a human donor in good health. The CDR3 reads CSARPPNTEAFF. The CDR3 coding sequence is TGCAGTGCTAGGCCCCCGAACACTGAAGCTTTCTTT.